Shown below are 8 T cell receptor beta chains from a single sample sequenced in a study of blood T cell repertoires in COVID-19. Sequencing used immunoSEQ multiplex PCR; TCRdb keeps in-frame clones, though not all of them. The sample records about 210,000 clones, around 86% being singletons. The sample was PBMCs or T cells enriched from blood (not recorded which). The receptor set was obtained from a woman in her fifties or sixties with acute COVID-19.

This clone showed up just once. This chain connects TRBV2 to TRBJ2-3; D might be TRBD2 (6 bases). Germline assignment: CDR1 SNHLY and CDR2 FYNNEI. The CDR3 is 15 residues long. Trimming stripped 7 bases from V and 1 base from J, with 15 bases between. Written as DNA, the CDR3 is TGTGCCAGCATTCGCCCGGGGGAGGGCACAGATACGCAGTATTTT. The encoded protein is CASIRPGEGTDTQYF.

This chain connects TRBV10-3 to TRBJ1-2; D call uncertain. CDR3 length equals 13 residues. V lost 3 bases and J lost 2, with 7 bases in between. CDR1 and CDR2 from the germline V gene are ENHRY and SYGVKD. CDR3 loop: CAISDNTNYGYTF. DNA of the CDR3: TGTGCCATCAGTGATAACACCAACTATGGCTACACCTTC.

This chain links TRBV29-1 with TRBJ2-3; D perhaps matches TRBD2 (6 bases). Germline-derived CDR1 and CDR2 are SQVTM and ANQGSEA. The CDR3 covers 14 residues. The V and J ends lost 4 bases and 2 bases respectively, with 13 bases between them. In nucleotides, the CDR3 is TGCAGCGTTGTTAGCGGAGCATACACAGATACGCAGTATTTT. It yields the protein CSVVSGAYTDTQYF.

By frequency in the sample, this clone is medium-sized. The chain has TRBV5-6 and TRBJ1-1, with D perhaps TRBD1 (5 bases). V shed 1 base and J shed 5 bases, with 18 bases lying between them. Germline values: CDR1 SGHDT, CDR2 YYEEEE. This CDR3 region has 16 residues. CDR3 loop: CASSLFGQGGRTEAFF. Here the CDR3 DNA reads TGTGCCAGCAGCTTGTTCGGCCAGGGAGGACGGACTGAAGCTTTCTTT.

J is TRBJ2-3 and V is TRBV28; the D gene is possibly TRBD2 (5 bases). V was clipped by 5 bases and J by 0 bases, with 12 bases between them. The CDR3 sequence is 15 residues long. Looked up from germline, CDR1 is MDHEN and CDR2 is SYDVKM. The CDR3, as DNA: TGTGCCAGCAGTAACTCCGGGATCAGCACAGATACGCAGTATTTT. Its protein product is CASSNSGISTDTQYF.

The V and J genes are TRBV28 and TRBJ1-5; TRBD1 is a possible D gene (5 bases). V lost 6 bases and J lost 6, with 15 bases in between. This CDR3 is 14 amino acids long. Looked up from germline, CDR1 is MDHEN and CDR2 is SYDVKM. CDR3 amino acids: CASSPLGGAQPQHF. DNA for the CDR3: TGTGCCAGCAGCCCCTTGGGGGGTGCTCAGCCCCAGCATTTT.

CDR3 in amino acids: CASSPSLGDSTFF. CDR3 nucleotide sequence: TGTGCCAGCTCACCGAGTCTGGGGGACTCAACTTTCTTT. The chain uses TRBV18 and TRBJ1-1; D is possibly TRBD1 (5 bases). The V end lost 3 bases, the J end lost 12 bases, and 17 bases lay between the germline ends. Germline CDR1 and CDR2: KGHSH and LQKENI. This CDR3 spans 13 amino acids.

This clone was recorded many times. The chain combines TRBV7-9 with TRBJ2-2; 10 nucleotides match TRBD1. The CDR3 length is 15 residues. V shed 7 bases, J shed 4 bases, and the junction held 6 bases outside the gene matches. Germline V lookup: CDR1 SEHNR, CDR2 FQNEAQ (reference sequence). CDR3 protein: CASTGTGDGTGELFF. The CDR3 coding sequence is TGTGCCAGCACCGGGACAGGGGATGGCACCGGGGAGCTGTTTTTT.